The 27 T cell receptor beta chains reported below all come from one sample, sequenced in a study of shared clonotypes between healthy human individuals. Some clones are missing from TCRdb's copy, which holds only in-frame ones; the method was immunoSEQ multiplex PCR. Of about 380,000 clones in the sample, 90% to 98% were seen once. Sequencing was performed on memory CD8+ T cells sorted from blood. Subset meaning: CD45RO+ cells pooled with CCR7-negative TemRA cells. The origin of the receptors is a man younger than 40 in good health.

V gene TRBV18 combines with J gene TRBJ1-3; D is unclear. V was shortened by 3 bases and J by 4 bases, with 13 bases between the two germline ends. The length of the CDR3 is 15 residues. CDR1 is KGHSH and CDR2 is LQKENI in the germline V gene. This CDR3 is CASSPRRFAGNTIYF. The CDR3 nucleotides are TGTGCCAGCTCACCTCGGCGCTTTGCCGGAAACACCATATATTTT.

The genes are TRBV10-3 and TRBJ2-3; 14 bases align to TRBD2. There are 17 residues in the CDR3. The trim removed 1 base at V and 6 bases at J, leaving 6 bases unmatched. From germline, CDR1 is ENHRY and CDR2 SYGVKD. This chain's CDR3 is CAISELTSGRASDTQYF. CDR3 sequence (DNA): TGTGCCATCAGTGAGTTGACTAGCGGGAGGGCCTCGGATACGCAGTATTTT.

In this sample, this clone turned up once. The chain combines TRBV28 with TRBJ2-7, with D possibly being TRBD1 (5 bases). The germline gives CDR1 MDHEN, CDR2 SYDVKM. This CDR3 region has 14 residues. V was shortened by 7 bases and J by 1 base, with 14 bases between the two germline ends. The CDR3, as DNA: TGTGCCAGCACCAGCGTTGGACAATCCTACGAGCAGTACTTC. It codes for CASTSVGQSYEQYF.

This clone appeared once. The rearrangement joins TRBV5-4 to TRBJ1-2; TRBD1 matches 8 bases. The CDR3 contains 14 residues. V lost 4 bases, J lost 8 bases, and 10 bases stayed unmatched. In germline, CDR1 is SGHNT, CDR2 YYREEE (reference sequence). Here the CDR3 reads CASSAGGATKGYTF. CDR3 sequence (DNA): TGTGCCAGCAGCGCAGGGGGCGCGACGAAAGGCTACACCTTC.

The chain couples TRBV6-1 to TRBJ2-6, with D unclear. Trimming pared 1 base from V and 4 bases from J, leaving 5 bases between. CDR1 MNHNS and CDR2 SASEGT come from the germline V gene. This CDR3 spans 14 amino acids. This chain's CDR3 is CASSEVGGANVLTF. The CDR3 DNA sequence: TGTGCCAGCAGTGAAGTAGGGGGGGCCAACGTCCTGACTTTC.

In this sample, this clone turned up once. This chain joins TRBV28 and TRBJ2-7; D may be TRBD2 (6 bases). The germline V gene has CDR1 MDHEN and CDR2 SYDVKM. The CDR3 is 16 amino acids. Trimming shortened V by 0 bases and J by 2 bases, and 14 bases separated the two germline ends. The CDR3 here is CASSLWAGFTTYEQYF. The CDR3 region has the DNA TGTGCCAGCAGTTTATGGGCGGGATTCACTACCTACGAGCAGTACTTC.

This clone appeared a single time. This chain links TRBV28 with TRBJ1-3; maybe TRBD1 (6 bases). Germline values: CDR1 MDHEN, CDR2 SYDVKM. The CDR3 extends over 14 amino acids. The germline V and J ends were trimmed by 8 bases and 4 bases, with 15 bases remaining between them. The CDR3 DNA follows: TGTGCCAGCGGAAGGGGGGCGACGGGAAACACCATATATTTT. As protein: CASGRGATGNTIYF. The variable domain in full, with the rest retrieved from reference TRBV28 and TRBJ1-3, is DVKVTQSSRYLVKRTGEKVFLECVQDMDHENMFWYRQDPGLGLRLIYFSYDVKMKEKGDIPEGYSVSREKKERFSLILESASTNQTSMYLCASGRGATGNTIYFGEGSWLTVV.

V is TRBV11-2 and J is TRBJ2-1, with a weak D call TRBD1 (5 bases). V lost 5 bases and J lost 8, with 7 bases in between. This CDR3 region has 11 residues. Looked up from germline, CDR1 is SGHAT and CDR2 is FQNNGV. CDR3 loop: CASSVGHEQFF. The DNA of the CDR3 is TGTGCCAGCAGCGTGGGGCATGAGCAGTTCTTC.

The V and J genes are TRBV4-2 and TRBJ2-2, with TRBD2 matching over 8 bases. Unmatched junction bases numbered 5, after V lost 2 bases and J lost 0 bases. Germline CDR1 reads LGHNA; CDR2 reads YNFKEQ. This CDR3 has 17 residues. In nucleotides, the CDR3 is TGTGCCAGCAGCCAAATCGATAGCGGGGCGAACACCGGGGAGCTGTTTTTT. It yields the protein CASSQIDSGANTGELFF.

The chain couples TRBV7-9 to TRBJ2-5; weak D call: TRBD2 (5 bases). This CDR3 is 13 amino acids long. V lost 2 bases and J 5 bases, leaving 9 bases between the germline ends. Germline V lookup: CDR1 SEHNR, CDR2 FQNEAQ (reference sequence). CDR3 amino acids: CASSLSSMETQYF. CDR3 bases: TGTGCCAGCAGCTTATCTAGCATGGAGACCCAGTACTTC.

J is TRBJ2-1 and V is TRBV9, with TRBD2 matching 8 bases. Germline V gives CDR1 SGDLS, CDR2 YYNGEE. The CDR3 is made up of 15 amino acids. V lost 0 bases, J lost 8 bases, and 7 bases stayed unmatched. CDR3 amino acids: CASSVEGLAFDEQFF. The CDR3 region has the DNA TGTGCCAGCAGCGTAGAAGGACTAGCCTTCGATGAGCAGTTCTTC.

The chain has TRBV2 and TRBJ2-3; D is ambiguous. This CDR3 region has 18 residues. Germline V gene sequence: CDR1 SNHLY, CDR2 FYNNEI. The V end lost 3 bases, the J end lost 0 bases, and 19 bases lay between the germline ends. DNA of the CDR3: TGTGCCAGCAGTGATCCTGGCAGCGATATCAGAAGCACAGATACGCAGTATTTT. Its translation is CASSDPGSDIRSTDTQYF.

This chain joins TRBV21-1 and TRBJ1-3; TRBD1 is taken as the D call from the table, unchecked against the DNA. TRBV21-1 is tagged as a pseudogene. This CDR3 region has 15 residues. The DNA for the CDR3 is TGTGCCAGCAGCAAAGGGTCAGGGGGCGCAGGCACCATATATTTT. Residues: CASSKGSGGAGTIYF.

This sequence joins TRBV20-1 and TRBJ2-5; no clear D. The germline V and J ends were trimmed by 3 bases and 13 bases, with 6 bases remaining between them. Germline CDR1 DFQATT, CDR2 SNEGSKA (reference sequence). The CDR3 length is 8 residues. In nucleotides, the CDR3 is TGCAGTGCTAGCGCGCGGTACTTC. This sequence encodes CSASARYF.

The V gene is TRBV19, the J gene TRBJ2-1; D remains ambiguous. Germline CDR1 and CDR2: LNHDA and SQIVND (reference sequence). CDR3 length equals 16 residues. V was pared by 0 bases and J by 3 bases, with 12 bases between. In nucleotides, the CDR3 is TGTGCCAGTAGTATAGATCGCTCCATCTTCTACAATGAGCAGTTCTTC. This gives the protein CASSIDRSIFYNEQFF. The entire variable domain, with the rest obtained from reference TRBV19 and TRBJ2-1, is as follows: DGGITQSPKYLFRKEGQNVTLSCEQNLNHDAMYWYRQDPGQGLRLIYYSQIVNDFQKGDIAEGYSVSREKKESFPLTVTSAQKNPTAFYLCASSIDRSIFYNEQFFGPGTRLTVL.

J is TRBJ1-2 and V is TRBV10-2, with D possibly TRBD1 on 6 matching bases. V shed 4 bases and J shed 2 bases, with 8 bases lying between them. The CDR3 covers 13 residues. Germline V gives CDR1 WSHSY, CDR2 SAAADI. The CDR3 DNA follows: TGCGCCAGCAGTGCCGACAGGAACTATGGCTACACCTTC. Translation: CASSADRNYGYTF.

CDR3 sequence reads: CASSPRTEAFF. The DNA of the CDR3 is TGTGCCAGCAGTCCCAGAACTGAAGCTTTCTTT. This chain links TRBV28 with TRBJ1-1; D gene ambiguous. This CDR3 is built from 11 residues. Trimming pared 5 bases from V and 5 bases from J, leaving 6 bases between. Looked up from germline, CDR1 is MDHEN and CDR2 is SYDVKM.

The chain employs TRBV9 and TRBJ2-1; D unresolved. The CDR3 loop spans 14 amino acids. The V end was cut by 0 bases, the J end by 8 bases, with 12 bases between. Germline V lookup: CDR1 SGDLS, CDR2 YYNGEE. CDR3 bases: TGTGCCAGCAGCGTAGTGTTACGTGGCGATGAGCAGTTCTTC. It is translated as CASSVVLRGDEQFF.

This chain connects TRBV6-6 to TRBJ1-2; TRBD1 agrees at 7 bases. Germline assignment: CDR1 MNHNY and CDR2 SVGAGI (reference sequence). The trim removed 2 bases at V and 0 bases at J, leaving 0 bases unmatched. The CDR3 has 14 residues. This chain's CDR3 is CASSYQGANYGYTF. In DNA, the CDR3 is TGTGCCAGCAGTTACCAGGGGGCTAACTATGGCTACACCTTC.

V and J are TRBV10-3 and TRBJ1-1; tentative D call: TRBD1 (6 bases). The V gene's germline CDR1 is ENHRY and CDR2 SYGVKD. This CDR3 contains 12 residues. V was pared by 6 bases and J by 7 bases, with 12 bases between. The CDR3 coding sequence is TGTGCCATCAGGGAAGAGGGGGTTGAAGCTTTCTTT. This codes for CAIREEGVEAFF.

The chain employs TRBV6-5 and TRBJ2-1; D is undetermined. V was clipped by 6 bases and J by 4 bases, with 4 bases between them. The germline gives CDR1 MNHEY, CDR2 SVGAGI. This CDR3 is 11 amino acids long. DNA for the CDR3: TGTGCCAGCAGCCGTTACAATGAGCAGTTCTTC. Translated, it gives CASSRYNEQFF.

The chain is built from TRBV11-2 and TRBJ2-2; 8 positions match TRBD1. The V segment lost 2 bases and the J segment 4 bases; nucleotides outside the gene matches: 3. Germline CDR1 and CDR2: SGHAT and FQNNGV. The CDR3 consists of 15 residues. CDR3 in DNA: TGTGCCAGCAGCTTAAGGACAGGGTCCACCGGGGAGCTGTTTTTT. This codes for CASSLRTGSTGELFF.

The V call is TRBV5-5, the J call TRBJ1-1; D perhaps matches TRBD1 (5 bases). Trimming removed 1 base from V and 1 base from J, with 14 bases in between. The germline V gene has CDR1 SGHKS and CDR2 YYEKEE (reference sequence). CDR3 length: 16 amino acids. The CDR3 protein is CASSLLFVGANTEAFF. Here the CDR3 DNA reads TGTGCCAGCAGCTTGTTATTTGTAGGGGCGAACACTGAAGCTTTCTTT.

The chain links TRBV7-2 to TRBJ1-2; tentatively, D is TRBD1 (5 bases). Trimming took off 1 base at V and 5 bases at J, with 8 bases between the two ends. Germline V gene data show CDR1 as SGHTA and CDR2 as FQGNSA. The CDR3 is 13 residues long. CDR3 protein: CASSLERQYGYTF. The CDR3 DNA follows: TGTGCCAGCAGCTTAGAAAGACAGTATGGCTACACCTTC.

The chain uses TRBV4-2 and TRBJ1-5; D might be TRBD1 (6 bases). V gave up 0 bases and J gave up 3 bases, with 12 bases separating them. Looked up from germline, CDR1 is LGHNA and CDR2 is YNFKEQ. The CDR3 consists of 16 residues. CDR3 nucleotides: TGTGCCAGCAGCCAAGATGGGAACAGGGCCAATCAGCCCCAGCATTTT. This translates into CASSQDGNRANQPQHF.

The V gene is TRBV7-2, the J gene TRBJ2-2; D is unclear. Deletions cut 5 bases from V and 6 bases from J, with 7 bases between. CDR3 length equals 12 residues. Germline V gene data show CDR1 as SGHTA and CDR2 as FQGNSA. The CDR3 nucleotides are TGTGCCAGCAGCCGGGTTTCCGGGGAGCTGTTTTTT. Protein: CASSRVSGELFF.

This clone was seen once. The CDR3 DNA sequence: TGCAGTGCTACCGGTCCGGGGGAGCAGTACTTC. Protein: CSATGPGEQYF. The chain joins TRBV20-1 to TRBJ2-7; a possible D gene is TRBD2 (5 bases). The germline V gene has CDR1 DFQATT and CDR2 SNEGSKA (reference sequence). This CDR3 is 11 amino acids long. V gave up 4 bases and J gave up 7 bases, with 11 bases separating them.